This T cell receptor beta chain was captured in a study of cytomegalovirus exposure and HLA in healthy donors. Overall study findings and caveats: CMV serostatus stood as the only immune exposure information on hand. In a later analysis, several top co-occurrence clusters appeared linked to parvovirus B19, influenza, CMV and Epstein-Barr virus. TCR association rates varied by HLA locus in a later analysis, with DRB1 highest and HLA-C lowest.

Germline values: CDR1 SGHDT, CDR2 YYEEEE. The CDR3 covers 15 residues. J gave up 1 base and V 2 bases, and 1 base lay outside the gene matches. The PCR was carried out with 60 Vbeta primers and 13 Jbeta primers. Sequencing was performed with immunoSEQ multiplex PCR; in TCRdb, only in-frame clones are kept and a portion is missing. This table holds roughly 100,000 clones, 76% found once. About this clone itself: As yet, its antigen is unknown.

The V call is TRBV5-6, the J call TRBJ2-3; the match to TRBD2 covers 10 bases. Sequenced: PBMCs. The origin of this receptor is a woman aged 18-29 years in good health and CMV-seropositive. The CDR3 is CASSFGTSGTDTQYF. As DNA, the CDR3 is TGTGCCAGCAGCTTCGGGACTAGCGGCACAGATACGCAGTATTTT.